The clone carrying this T cell receptor beta chain was observed many times. The antigen remains undetermined. Time point reported: patch test 2, 6 weeks after DPC sensitization. Treatment denoted: therapeutic diphenylcyclopropenone sensitization with weekly scalp DPC. Trimming cost V 6 bases and J 1 base, with 15 bases left between them. Germline CDR1 reads LNHNV; CDR2 reads YYDKDF (reference sequence). The CDR3 spans 15 residues. The data originate from a study of human T cells and chemical hapten exposure. Regarding the study as a whole: Relative to controls, expanded TCRs formed significantly more large CDR3 similarity clusters.

In the authors' methods: With a range of about 23,224 to 700,000, the median per sample was roughly 97,000 TCRs. TCRdb called the RACE reads again in MiXCR, with one record for every CDR3 protein. The authors' filters were not applied to this entry. The table includes more than 90,000 distinct CDR3 sequences, roughly an eighth detected once. J is TRBJ2-5 and V is TRBV15; D uncertain. Sequenced material: whole blood, taken in connection with sensitization to the hapten diphenylcyclopropenone (DPC). This receptor was taken from a woman aged 40-49 years with alopecia areata. Some clones in this sample may be carry-over from other donors' samples. For the CDR3, the DNA is TGTGCCACCAGTCCGACCGGACGGGCCCAAGAGACCCAGTACTTC. Translation: CATSPTGRAQETQYF. Supplemented by reference TRBV15 and TRBJ2-5, the full variable domain reads DAMVIQNPRYQVTQFGKPVTLSCSQTLNHNVMYWYQQKSSQAPKLLFHYYDKDFNNEADTPDNFQSRRPNTSFCFLDIRSPGLGDTAMYLCATSPTGRAQETQYFGPGTRLLVL.